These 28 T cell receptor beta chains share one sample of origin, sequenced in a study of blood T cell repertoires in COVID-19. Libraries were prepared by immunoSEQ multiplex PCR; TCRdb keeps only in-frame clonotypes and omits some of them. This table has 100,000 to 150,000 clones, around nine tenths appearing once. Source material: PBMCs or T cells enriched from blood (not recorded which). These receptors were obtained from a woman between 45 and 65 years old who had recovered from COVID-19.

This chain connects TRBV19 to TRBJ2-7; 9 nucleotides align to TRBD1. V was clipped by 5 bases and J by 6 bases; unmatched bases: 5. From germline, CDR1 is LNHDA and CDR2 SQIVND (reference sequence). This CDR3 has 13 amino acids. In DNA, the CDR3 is TGTGCCAGTAGTCCAGGGACAGGGTTCGAGCAGTACTTC. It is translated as CASSPGTGFEQYF.

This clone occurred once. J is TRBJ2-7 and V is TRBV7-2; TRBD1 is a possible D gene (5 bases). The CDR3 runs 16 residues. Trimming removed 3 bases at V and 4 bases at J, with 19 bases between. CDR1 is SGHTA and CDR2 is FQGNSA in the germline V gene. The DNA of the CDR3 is TGTGCCAGCAGCTTCGTTTTTGGGGCCGTAGCTTACGAGCAGTACTTC. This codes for CASSFVFGAVAYEQYF.

The CDR3: CASSQGAQGGTDTQYF. The CDR3 region has the DNA TGTGCCAGCAGCCAAGGGGCCCAGGGGGGTACAGATACGCAGTATTTT. This chain links TRBV3-1 (or the pseudogene TRBV3-2) with TRBJ2-3; tentative D call: TRBD1 (7 bases). CDR3 length: 16 amino acids. V gave up 1 base and J gave up 3 bases, with 14 bases separating them. Germline V lookup: CDR1 LGHDT, CDR2 YNNKEL (reference sequence).

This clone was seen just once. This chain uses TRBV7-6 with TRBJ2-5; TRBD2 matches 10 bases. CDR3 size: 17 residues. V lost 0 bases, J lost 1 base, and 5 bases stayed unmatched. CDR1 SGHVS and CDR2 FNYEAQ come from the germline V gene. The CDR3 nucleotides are TGTGCCAGCAGCTTAGCAGGTCTAGCGGGGGCCCAAGAGACCCAGTACTTC. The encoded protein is CASSLAGLAGAQETQYF.

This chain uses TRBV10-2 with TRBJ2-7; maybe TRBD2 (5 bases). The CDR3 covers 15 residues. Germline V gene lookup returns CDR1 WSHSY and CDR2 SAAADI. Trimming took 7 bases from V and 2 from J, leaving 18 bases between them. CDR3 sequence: CASKTGISGAYEQYF. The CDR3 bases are TGCGCCAGCAAAACCGGGATTTCAGGAGCCTACGAGCAGTACTTC.

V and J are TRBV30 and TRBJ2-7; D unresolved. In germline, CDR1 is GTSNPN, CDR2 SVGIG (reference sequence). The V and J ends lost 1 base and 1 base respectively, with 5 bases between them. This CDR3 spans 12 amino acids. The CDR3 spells CAWSGQSYEQYF. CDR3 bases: TGTGCCTGGAGTGGTCAGTCCTACGAGCAGTACTTC. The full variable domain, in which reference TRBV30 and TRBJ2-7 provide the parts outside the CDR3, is SQTIHQWPATLVQPVGSPLSLECTVEGTSNPNLYWYRQAAGRGLQLLFYSVGIGQISSEVPQNLSASRPQDRQFILSSKKLLLSDSGFYLCAWSGQSYEQYFGPGTRLTVT.

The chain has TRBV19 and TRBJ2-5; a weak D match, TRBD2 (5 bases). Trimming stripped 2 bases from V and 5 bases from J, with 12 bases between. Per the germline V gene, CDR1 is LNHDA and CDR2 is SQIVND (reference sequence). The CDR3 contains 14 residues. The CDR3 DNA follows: TGTGCCAGTAGTATACCGGCGGGTGCGGAGACCCAGTACTTC. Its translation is CASSIPAGAETQYF.

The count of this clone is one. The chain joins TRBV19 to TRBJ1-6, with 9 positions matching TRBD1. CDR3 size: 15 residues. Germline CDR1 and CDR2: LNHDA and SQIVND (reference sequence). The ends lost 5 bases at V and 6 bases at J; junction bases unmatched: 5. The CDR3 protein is CASSSGQGLNSPLHF. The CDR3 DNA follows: TGTGCCAGTAGTTCTGGACAGGGGCTTAATTCACCCCTCCACTTT.

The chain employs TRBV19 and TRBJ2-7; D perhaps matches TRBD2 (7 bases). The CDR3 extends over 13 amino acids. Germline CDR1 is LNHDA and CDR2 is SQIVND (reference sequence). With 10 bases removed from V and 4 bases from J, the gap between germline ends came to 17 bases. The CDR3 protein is CATEGEGSYEQYF. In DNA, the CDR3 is TGTGCCACCGAGGGGGAGGGATCGTACGAGCAGTACTTC.

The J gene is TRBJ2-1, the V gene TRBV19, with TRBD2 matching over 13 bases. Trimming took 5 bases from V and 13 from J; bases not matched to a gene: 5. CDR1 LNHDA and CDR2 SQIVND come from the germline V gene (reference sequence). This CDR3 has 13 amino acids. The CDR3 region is CASSDGLAGEQFF. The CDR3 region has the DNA TGTGCCAGTAGTGACGGACTAGCGGGGGAACAGTTCTTC.

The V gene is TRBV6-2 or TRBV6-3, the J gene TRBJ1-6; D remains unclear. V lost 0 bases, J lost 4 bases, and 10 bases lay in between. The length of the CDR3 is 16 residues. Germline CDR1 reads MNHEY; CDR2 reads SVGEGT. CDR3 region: CASSYSTRRYNSPLHF. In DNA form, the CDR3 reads TGTGCCAGCAGTTACTCGACACGGAGGTATAATTCACCCCTCCACTTT.

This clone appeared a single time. CDR3 nucleotide sequence: TGTGCCAGCAGGGGGGGTCAGGGATGGAACGAGCAGTACTTC. Its translation: CASRGGQGWNEQYF. V gene TRBV2 combines with J gene TRBJ2-7, with a possible D match to TRBD2 (6 bases). CDR1 and CDR2 from the germline V gene are SNHLY and FYNNEI. The CDR3 covers 14 residues. Trimming took off 6 bases at V and 5 bases at J, with 17 bases between the two ends.

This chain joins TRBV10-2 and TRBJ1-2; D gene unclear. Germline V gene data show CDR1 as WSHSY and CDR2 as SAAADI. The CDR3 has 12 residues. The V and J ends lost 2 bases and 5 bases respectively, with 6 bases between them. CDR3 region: CASSEDRYGYTF. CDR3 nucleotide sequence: TGCGCCAGCAGTGAGGATCGGTATGGCTACACCTTC.

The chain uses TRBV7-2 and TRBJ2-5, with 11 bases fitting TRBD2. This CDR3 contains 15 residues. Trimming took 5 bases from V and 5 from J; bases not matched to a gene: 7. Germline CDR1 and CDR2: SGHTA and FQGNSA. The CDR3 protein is CASSRSGGAFETQYF. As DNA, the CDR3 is TGTGCCAGCAGCCGTAGCGGGGGGGCCTTTGAGACCCAGTACTTC.

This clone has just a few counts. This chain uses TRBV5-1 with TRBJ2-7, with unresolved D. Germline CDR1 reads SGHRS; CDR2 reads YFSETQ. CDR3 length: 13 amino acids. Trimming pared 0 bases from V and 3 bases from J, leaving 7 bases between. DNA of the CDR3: TGCGCCAGCAGCTTGGAGCAGGTCTACGAGCAGTACTTC. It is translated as CASSLEQVYEQYF.

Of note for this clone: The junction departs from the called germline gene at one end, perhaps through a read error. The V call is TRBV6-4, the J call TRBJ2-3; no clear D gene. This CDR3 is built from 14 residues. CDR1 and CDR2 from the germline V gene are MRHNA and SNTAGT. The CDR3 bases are TGTGCCAGCAGTTACTCCCAGGGCACAGATACGCAGTATTTT. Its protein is CASSYSQGTDTQYF.

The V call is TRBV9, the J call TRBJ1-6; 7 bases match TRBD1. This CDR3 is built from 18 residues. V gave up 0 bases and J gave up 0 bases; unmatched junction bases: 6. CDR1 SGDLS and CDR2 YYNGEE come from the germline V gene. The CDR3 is CASSVEGGQSSYNSPLHF. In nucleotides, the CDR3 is TGTGCCAGCAGCGTAGAGGGGGGACAGAGCTCCTATAATTCACCCCTCCACTTT. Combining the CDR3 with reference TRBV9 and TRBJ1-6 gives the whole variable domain DSGVTQTPKHLITATGQRVTLRCSPRSGDLSVYWYQQSLDQGLQFLIQYYNGEERAKGNILERFSAQQFPDLHSELNLSSLELGDSALYFCASSVEGGQSSYNSPLHFGNGTRLTVT.

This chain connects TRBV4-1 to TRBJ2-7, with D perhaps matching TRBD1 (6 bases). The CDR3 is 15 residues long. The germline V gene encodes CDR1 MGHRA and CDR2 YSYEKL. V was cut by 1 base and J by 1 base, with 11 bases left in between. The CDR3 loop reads CASSQVGGTSYEQYF. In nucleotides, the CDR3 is TGCGCCAGCAGCCAAGTAGGGGGAACGTCCTACGAGCAGTACTTC.

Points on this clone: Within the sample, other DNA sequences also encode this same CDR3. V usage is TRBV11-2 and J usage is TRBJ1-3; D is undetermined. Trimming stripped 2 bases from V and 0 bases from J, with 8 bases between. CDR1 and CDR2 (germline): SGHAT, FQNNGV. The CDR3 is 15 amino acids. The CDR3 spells CASSLSTSSGNTIYF. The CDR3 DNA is TGTGCCAGCAGCTTATCTACGAGCTCTGGAAACACCATATATTTT.

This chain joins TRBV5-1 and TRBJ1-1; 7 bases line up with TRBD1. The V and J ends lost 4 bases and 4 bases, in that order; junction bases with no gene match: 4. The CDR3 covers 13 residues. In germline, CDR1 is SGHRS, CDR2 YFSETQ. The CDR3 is CASSDDRATEAFF. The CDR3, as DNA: TGCGCCAGCAGCGATGACAGGGCCACTGAAGCTTTCTTT.

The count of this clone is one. The CDR3 region has the DNA TGTGCCAGCAGCTTAGACGAGACTAGCGGCACAGATACGCAGTATTTT. It yields the protein CASSLDETSGTDTQYF. The rearrangement uses TRBV7-3 and TRBJ2-3; 8 bases align to TRBD2. The CDR3 runs 16 residues. V trimming: 2 bases; J trimming: 1 base; junction bases outside the gene matches: 5. Germline V gene data show CDR1 as SGHTA and CDR2 as FQGTGA.

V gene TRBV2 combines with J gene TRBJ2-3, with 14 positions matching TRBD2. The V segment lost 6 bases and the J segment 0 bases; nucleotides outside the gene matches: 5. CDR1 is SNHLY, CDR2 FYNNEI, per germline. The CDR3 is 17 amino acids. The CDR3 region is CASRAGLAGGSTDTQYF. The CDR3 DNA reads TGTGCCAGCAGGGCAGGACTAGCGGGGGGCAGCACAGATACGCAGTATTTT.

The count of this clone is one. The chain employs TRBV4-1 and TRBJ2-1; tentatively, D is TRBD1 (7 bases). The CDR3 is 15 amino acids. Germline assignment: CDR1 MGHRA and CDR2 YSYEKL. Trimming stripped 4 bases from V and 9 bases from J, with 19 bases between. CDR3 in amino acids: CASSLGPGGSGEQFF. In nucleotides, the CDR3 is TGCGCCAGCAGCCTCGGGCCAGGGGGGTCGGGTGAGCAGTTCTTC.

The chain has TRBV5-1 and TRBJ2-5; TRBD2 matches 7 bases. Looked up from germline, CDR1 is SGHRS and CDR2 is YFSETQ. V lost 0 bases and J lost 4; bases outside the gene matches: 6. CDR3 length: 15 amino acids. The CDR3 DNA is TGCGCCAGCAGCTTGGCCGGACTAGAGGGAGAGACCCAGTACTTC. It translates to CASSLAGLEGETQYF.

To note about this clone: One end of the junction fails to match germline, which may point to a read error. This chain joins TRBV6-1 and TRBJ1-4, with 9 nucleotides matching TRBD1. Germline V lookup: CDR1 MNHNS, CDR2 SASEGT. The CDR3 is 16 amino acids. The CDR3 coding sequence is TGTGCCAGCAGCGAAGGACAGGGGTGGCCTAATGAAAAACTGTTTTTT. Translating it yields CASSEGQGWPNEKLFF.

The CDR3 loop reads CASSVRRTDTQYF. The CDR3, as DNA: TGTGCCAGCAGCGTGCGTCGCACAGATACGCAGTATTTT. The V call is TRBV5-6, the J call TRBJ2-3; D is undetermined. Trimming removed 4 bases at V and 1 base at J, with 7 bases between. Looked up from germline, CDR1 is SGHDT and CDR2 is YYEEEE. This CDR3 has 13 amino acids. Using reference TRBV5-6 and TRBJ2-3 for the parts outside the CDR3, the full variable domain is DAGVTQSPTHLIKTRGQQVTLRCSPKSGHDTVSWYQQALGQGPQFIFQYYEEEERQRGNFPDRFSGHQFPNYSSELNVNALLLGDSALYLCASSVRRTDTQYFGPGTRLTVL.

CDR3 sequence (DNA): TGTGCCAGCAGCCTTGGAAGACAGGAGGTCACCTACGAGCAGTACTTC. Protein sequence: CASSLGRQEVTYEQYF. The V gene is TRBV7-9, the J gene TRBJ2-7; maybe TRBD1 (6 bases). The CDR3 is made up of 16 amino acids. Germline CDR1 is SEHNR and CDR2 is FQNEAQ (reference sequence). The V and J ends lost 5 bases and 2 bases respectively, with 19 bases between them. Supplemented by reference TRBV7-9 and TRBJ2-7, the full variable domain reads DTGVSQNPRHKITKRGQNVTFRCDPISEHNRLYWYRQTLGQGPEFLTYFQNEAQLEKSRLLSDRFSAERPKGSFSTLEIQRTEQGDSAMYLCASSLGRQEVTYEQYFGPGTRLTVT.

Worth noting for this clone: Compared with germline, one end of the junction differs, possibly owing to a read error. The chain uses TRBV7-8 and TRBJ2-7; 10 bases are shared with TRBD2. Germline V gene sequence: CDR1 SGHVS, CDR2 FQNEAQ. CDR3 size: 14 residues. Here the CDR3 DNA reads TGTGCCAGCAGCTTAGCCGGGACTAGCGCCACGACGGACTTC. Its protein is CASSLAGTSATTDF.